The present T cell receptor (beta chain) was sequenced within a study of cytomegalovirus exposure and HLA in healthy donors. The germline CDR1 and CDR2 sequences are SEHNR and FQNEAQ (reference sequence). The CDR3 spans 15 residues. Study-wide results and caveats: The likely origin of a cluster of highly shared sequence variants was a sequencing artifact.

This clone was observed a handful of times. Its antigen remains unidentified. A read error may account for a junction end that differs from germline. Use of 60 Vbeta and 13 Jbeta primers characterized the PCR. The data were produced by immunoSEQ multiplex PCR, yet TCRdb's version contains in-frame clones alone and is incomplete. Of 110,000 or so clones listed, around 75% were seen once; the top ten hold 1.3%. This TCR came from a man between 35 and 55 years old in good health and CMV-seronegative. The source material was PBMCs. This chain links TRBV7-9 with TRBJ1-2, with 8 positions matching TRBD1. CDR3 protein: CASSLGQGLNYGYTF. For the CDR3, the DNA is TGTGCCAGCAGTTTAGGACAGGGCCTAAACTATGGCTACACCTTC.